The 25 T cell receptor beta chains below all came from one sample that was sequenced in a study of CD8+CD57+ T cells in acquired aplastic anemia. CD8+CD57+ cell expansion, shown by flow cytometry, had occurred in the patients selected for sequencing. Genomic DNA, serving as template, underwent TCR beta VDJ and CDR3 profiling. In TCRdb, the reads were re-called with MiXCR into one record per CDR3 protein. The table has about 160,000 distinct CDR3 sequences, 70% to 80% seen once. The source material was sorted CD4+, CD8+, or CD8+CD57+ T cells (not recorded which) from PBMCs. These receptors were collected from a human donor with aplastic anemia.

Here the CDR3 reads CSAWTSGGVVYEQYF. The CDR3 nucleotides read TGCAGTGCTTGGACCAGCGGGGGGGTCGTATACGAGCAGTACTTC. The chain has TRBV20-1 and TRBJ2-7; TRBD2 agrees at 10 bases. Germline V gene sequence: CDR1 DFQATT, CDR2 SNEGSKA (reference sequence). This CDR3 is 15 amino acids long. The V gene end was trimmed by 5 bases and the J gene end by 4 bases; junction bases not matched to a gene: 11.

This sequence joins TRBV4-2 and TRBJ1-3, with a tentative D call TRBD1 (5 bases). Between the trimmed V and J ends, which lost 6 bases and 0 bases, there was a span of 21 bases. Germline-derived CDR1 and CDR2 are LGHNA and YNFKEQ. The CDR3 extends over 18 amino acids. For the CDR3, the DNA is TGTGCCAGCAGTGAAAGGGGCTGGAGGGAGCGCTCTGGAAACACCATATATTTT. Residues: CASSERGWRERSGNTIYF.

The V and J genes are TRBV20-1 and TRBJ2-3; TRBD2 aligns across 10 bases. With 6 bases clipped from V and 5 bases from J, the junction kept 11 bases outside the gene matches. Germline CDR1 reads DFQATT; CDR2 reads SNEGSKA (reference sequence). The CDR3 is made up of 15 amino acids. Written as DNA, the CDR3 is TGCAGTGCCCAGGAAGGGCTAGCGGGAGAAGATACGCAGTATTTT. Translated, it gives CSAQEGLAGEDTQYF.

This clonotype was counted between two and nine times. The chain joins TRBV5-5 to TRBJ2-3; 7 bases agree with TRBD1. CDR3 size: 14 residues. V gave up 2 bases and J gave up 1 base; unmatched junction bases: 1. Germline values: CDR1 SGHKS, CDR2 YYEKEE (reference sequence). This CDR3 is CASSFDRGTDTQYF. As DNA, the CDR3 is TGTGCCAGCAGCTTTGACAGGGGCACAGATACGCAGTATTTT.

This clonotype was found a few times. This chain joins TRBV27 and TRBJ1-2; 9 bases match TRBD1. Germline V gene lookup returns CDR1 MNHEY and CDR2 SMNVEV (reference sequence). The CDR3 length is 12 residues. Germline trimming cut 4 bases from V and 8 bases from J; bases unmatched to any gene: 2. The CDR3 spells CASSSGQGGYTF. DNA for the CDR3: TGTGCCAGCAGTTCGGGACAGGGAGGCTACACCTTC.

In regard to this clonotype: A junction end diverges from the germline sequence, so it may reflect a read error. The chain combines TRBV20-1 with TRBJ1-4; tentatively, D is TRBD1 (6 bases). The CDR3 consists of 13 residues. The germline CDR1 and CDR2 sequences are DFQATT and SNEGSKA (reference sequence). CDR3 in amino acids: CSGGKGGNEKLLF. As DNA, the CDR3 is TGCAGTGGCGGGAAGGGGGGTAATGAAAAACTGTTGTTT.

This clonotype has only a few counts. This chain joins TRBV10-3 and TRBJ1-3; D might be TRBD1 (5 bases). Germline-derived CDR1 and CDR2 are ENHRY and SYGVKD. The length of the CDR3 is 14 residues. The V and J ends lost 4 bases and 0 bases respectively, with 7 bases between them. In nucleotides, the CDR3 is TGTGCCATCAGTGGTACAGGCTCTGGAAACACCATATATTTT. This sequence encodes CAISGTGSGNTIYF.

This clonotype was seen more than once but under ten times. The V gene is TRBV10-2, the J gene TRBJ1-4; D gene unclear. The V gene lost 4 bases and the J gene lost 8 bases, with 11 bases spanning the gap. The CDR3 is 13 residues long. Germline values: CDR1 WSHSY, CDR2 SAAADI. In nucleotides, the CDR3 is TGCGCCAGCAGTGGAGGTTTTGGGGAAAAACTGTTTTTT. Residues: CASSGGFGEKLFF.

The chain's CDR3 is CASSLDRSYGYTF. CDR3 nucleotide sequence: TGTGCCAGCAGCTTAGACAGATCCTATGGCTACACCTTC. The chain is built from TRBV7-8 and TRBJ1-2, with D unclear. V shed 1 base and J shed 4 bases, with 7 bases lying between them. The CDR3 length is 13 residues. Germline CDR1 SGHVS, CDR2 FQNEAQ.

In the case of this clonotype: One junction end disagrees with the germline gene, perhaps due to a read error. Here the CDR3 reads CASSRDQREGSCEQYF. The CDR3 region has the DNA TGTGCCAGCAGTCGTGACCAACGGGAGGGCTCCTGCGAGCAGTACTTC. The chain links TRBV7-2 to TRBJ2-7; TRBD2 matches at 8 bases. Germline V CDR1 and CDR2: SGHTA, FQGNSA. CDR3 length equals 16 residues.

The chain joins TRBV12-3 or TRBV12-4 to TRBJ1-5; weak D call: TRBD1 (6 bases). V was clipped by 6 bases and J by 7 bases, with 16 bases between them. The CDR3 is made up of 14 amino acids. CDR3 in amino acids: CASSQSTGRQPQHF. The CDR3 DNA reads TGTGCCAGCAGCCAATCAACAGGGCGACAGCCCCAGCATTTT.

This clonotype was seen a handful of times. This chain links TRBV10-1 with TRBJ2-3; D gene ambiguous. V was pared by 7 bases and J by 11 bases, with 22 bases between. The CDR3 runs 14 residues. Per germline, CDR1 WNHNN and CDR2 SYGVQD (reference sequence). CDR3 in DNA: TGCGCCAGCACCTTGACACTTCGCCCGTTAGAGCAGTATTTT. Residues: CASTLTLRPLEQYF.

The chain is built from TRBV2 and TRBJ1-5; D might be TRBD1 (5 bases). V was cut by 5 bases and J by 6 bases, with 23 bases left in between. Germline CDR1 is SNHLY and CDR2 is FYNNEI. This CDR3 region has 17 residues. Here the CDR3 reads CASSLDTGSGYSQPQHF. DNA of the CDR3: TGTGCCAGCAGTTTGGACACCGGGAGCGGTTATTCTCAGCCCCAGCATTTT.

The CDR3 reads CASSLPTTGNTGELFF. CDR3 DNA sequence: TGCGCCAGCAGCTTGCCCACTACAGGGAACACCGGGGAGCTGTTTTTT. The rearrangement uses TRBV5-1 and TRBJ2-2; a weak D match, TRBD1 (5 bases). Per the germline V gene, CDR1 is SGHRS and CDR2 is YFSETQ. The CDR3 totals 16 residues. Trimming cost V 1 base and J 1 base, with 11 bases left between them.

This rearrangement joins TRBV20-1 to TRBJ1-6; D unresolved. V was trimmed by 4 bases and J by 0 bases, leaving 10 bases between them. The CDR3 runs 15 residues. CDR1 and CDR2 from the germline V gene are DFQATT and SNEGSKA (reference sequence). Written as DNA, the CDR3 is TGCAGTGCTATGGAGGTTAGCTCCTATAATTCACCCCTCCACTTT. It is translated as CSAMEVSSYNSPLHF.

This clonotype was picked up one time. V gene TRBV20-1 combines with J gene TRBJ2-7; the D gene is possibly TRBD2 (6 bases). Germline assignment: CDR1 DFQATT and CDR2 SNEGSKA (reference sequence). Trimming stripped 5 bases from V and 5 bases from J, with 16 bases between. This CDR3 comprises 13 residues. CDR3 in DNA: TGCAGTGCTGCCAGAGTAGGGAGGCACGAGCAGTACTTC. Encoded protein: CSAARVGRHEQYF.

The rearrangement links TRBV2 to TRBJ1-5; tentative D call: TRBD1 (6 bases). The V gene lost 7 bases and the J gene lost 11 bases, with 21 bases spanning the gap. This CDR3 is 14 amino acids long. From germline, CDR1 is SNHLY and CDR2 FYNNEI. CDR3 in amino acids: CASTIQQGSAAQHF. CDR3 sequence (DNA): TGTGCCAGCACCATCCAACAGGGATCCGCGGCCCAGCATTTT.

The chain has TRBV19 and TRBJ2-5; TRBD2 matches 9 bases. The CDR3 covers 16 residues. With V trimmed by 6 bases and J by 4 bases, 12 bases remained unmatched. Looked up from germline, CDR1 is LNHDA and CDR2 is SQIVND (reference sequence). The CDR3 DNA follows: TGTGCCAGTAGGCCACCGGGGACTAGCTTTGGAGAGACCCAGTACTTC. This codes for CASRPPGTSFGETQYF.

This rearrangement joins TRBV5-1 to TRBJ1-1; D uncertain. The length of the CDR3 is 13 residues. V gave up 1 base and J gave up 3 bases, with 7 bases separating them. Looked up from germline, CDR1 is SGHRS and CDR2 is YFSETQ. In DNA, the CDR3 is TGCGCCAGCAGCTTGTACGGGGACACTGAAGCTTTCTTT. Translating it yields CASSLYGDTEAFF. Combining the CDR3 with reference TRBV5-1 and TRBJ1-1 gives the whole variable domain KAGVTQTPRYLIKTRGQQVTLSCSPISGHRSVSWYQQTPGQGLQFLFEYFSETQRNKGNFPGRFSGRQFSNSRSEMNVSTLELGDSALYLCASSLYGDTEAFFGQGTRLTVV.

V and J are TRBV5-5 and TRBJ1-1; D gene uncertain. Germline CDR1 and CDR2: SGHKS and YYEKEE (reference sequence). V lost 1 base, J lost 1 base, and 8 bases lay in between. The CDR3 consists of 14 residues. The CDR3 loop reads CASSLRLANTEAFF. CDR3 nucleotide sequence: TGTGCCAGCAGCTTGCGACTGGCGAACACTGAAGCTTTCTTT.

This clonotype occurred once. Mismatch with germline at one junction end may stem from a read error. The V call is TRBV20-1, the J call TRBJ2-5, with 9 bases matching TRBD1. The CDR3 is 14 amino acids. CDR1 is DFQATT and CDR2 is SNEGSKA in the germline V gene (reference sequence). The CDR3 reads CSATTGGFQETQHF. CDR3 nucleotides: TGCAGTGCGACGACAGGGGGTTTCCAAGAGACCCAGCACTTC.

The genes are TRBV10-3 and TRBJ1-1, with 8 bases identical to TRBD1. Losses at the gene ends were 9 bases for V and 0 bases for J; bases not matched to a gene: 3. The V gene's germline CDR1 is ENHRY and CDR2 SYGVKD. This CDR3 spans 13 amino acids. The CDR3 DNA reads TGTGCCATTCGCAGGGGGCTGAACACTGAAGCTTTCTTT. Its translation is CAIRRGLNTEAFF.

The chain employs TRBV7-3 and TRBJ2-3; no definite D call. CDR1 and CDR2 (germline): SGHTA, FQGTGA. The CDR3 runs 12 residues. The germline V and J ends were trimmed by 0 bases and 6 bases, with 4 bases remaining between them. This CDR3 is CASSLTQDTQYF. As DNA, the CDR3 is TGTGCCAGCAGCTTAACGCAGGATACGCAGTATTTT.

The sample holds a few counts of this clonotype. The chain combines TRBV13 with TRBJ2-3; D unclear. The CDR3 extends over 12 amino acids. Germline values: CDR1 PRHDT, CDR2 FYEKMQ (reference sequence). V lost 1 base and J lost 5, with 4 bases in between. Here the CDR3 reads CASSLVGDTQYF. As DNA, the CDR3 is TGTGCCAGCAGCTTAGTGGGAGATACGCAGTATTTT.

This chain uses TRBV7-2 with TRBJ2-2; D ambiguous. This CDR3 is built from 16 residues. Germline V gene lookup returns CDR1 SGHTA and CDR2 FQGNSA. V was cut by 2 bases and J by 5 bases, with 15 bases left in between. CDR3 protein: CASSLLTARWTGELFF. The DNA of the CDR3 is TGTGCCAGCAGCTTACTCACGGCTCGATGGACCGGGGAGCTGTTTTTT.